This T cell receptor (beta chain) originates from a study of cytomegalovirus exposure and HLA in healthy donors (dated by TCRdb to 2016 to 2017). About the investigation overall: A later analysis indicated that the 120 validation repertoires were generated on the platform also employed for the 670 or so repertoires of the first cohort. A separate validation cohort of roughly 120 different subjects was used in addition to the roughly 670-subject first cohort. The study combined high-throughput TCR immunosequencing, statistical association of individual TCRs with disease status, and machine learning to predict cytomegalovirus infection status. The study aimed to test whether cataloging public T cell receptors could reveal signatures of past pathogen exposure.

With respect to this clone: Its antigen remains undetermined. Base qualities are not provided; no much larger clone lies one nucleotide away.

The library was made by the immunoSEQ multiplex PCR assay. In the original analysis: A statistical classification framework was built to diagnose cytomegalovirus status from the catalog of TCR beta chain sequences. Drawn from immuneACCESS, this table holds only the in-frame rearrangements with V and J called that TCRdb kept. Clones are partly lost; checked studies trace under half to an unresolved V gene and leave the rest unexplained. V, J and clone size were drawn from that table, and D and trimming were deduced from the DNA. The sample includes about 98,000 clones, with roughly 87% observed a single time. The ten largest clonotypes hold about 6.5% of the sample. From a lookup of the germline V gene, CDR1 and CDR2 are SGHTA and FQGTGA. Cut back by 4 bases and 4 bases, the V and J ends lie 16 bases apart. Counted from cysteine to phenylalanine, this CDR3 has 16 amino acids. Just the 48-base CDR3 DNA is kept, in frame starting at base 1.

General findings and caveats noted by the study authors: The study listed 164 TCR beta chains as associated with cytomegalovirus. Subsequent analysis determined that TCRs grouped into clusters in the first cohort also showed a tendency toward co-occurrence across the roughly 120 validation repertoires, and approximately 94% of cluster scores exceeded 0. Most TCR sequences were observed very rarely across donors, whereas some public TCRs were present in many individuals. In both the original and validation cohorts, the classifier was reported to diagnose cytomegalovirus status with high specificity and sensitivity. The authors suggested that the approach could potentially be extended to other disease states and immunological phenotypes. In vitro tests confirmed that a few of the cytomegalovirus-associated TCR beta chains recognize cytomegalovirus antigens. All 120 or so repertoires were used to score co-occurrence in the validation cohort in a later analysis, because that analysis had no HLA typing for the cohort.

Donors formed part of the validation cohort, which comprised about 120 subjects and was distinct from the first cohort of under 850 subjects. The TCR was taken from a man between 18 and 35 years old in good health and CMV-seropositive. Material for sequencing was PBMCs. The sequence joins TRBV7-3 to TRBJ2-2; TRBD2 is perhaps the D gene, given 5 matching bases. The CDR3 reads CASSSSTSPATGELFF. The DNA sequence reads TGTGCCAGCAGCTCTTCCACTAGTCCGGCCACCGGGGAGCTGTTTTTT.